The rows below give T cell receptor beta chains drawn from one sample of a study of T cell responses to AZD1222 COVID-19 vaccine. Sequencing was performed with immunoSEQ multiplex PCR; in TCRdb, only in-frame clones are kept and a portion is missing. The table includes about 150,000 clones, about 90% detected once. The sequencing here drew on peripheral blood, taken on day 0 of AZD1222 vaccination. These receptor sequences come from an adult in good health. Both conserved end residues are part of each CDR3. The D gene is left open where the match is weak.

j_call,v_call,d_call,cdr3_aa
TRBJ1-2,TRBV6-2/TRBV6-3,NA,CASSPNSPTDIYGYTF
TRBJ2-5,TRBV14,NA,CASSQGRPTETQYF
TRBJ2-7,TRBV7-9,NA,CASSYPTGLPRYEQYF
TRBJ2-2,TRBV5-1,NA,CASSPDTTGELFF
TRBJ2-1,TRBV19,NA,CASSIPGPYNEQFF
TRBJ1-4,TRBV7-9,NA,CASSATQGNEKLFF
TRBJ1-3,TRBV19,NA,CATTGPNSGNTIYF
TRBJ1-6,TRBV6-2/TRBV6-3,TRBD1,CASSPGTGGSYNSPLHF
TRBJ2-1,TRBV11-3,TRBD2,CASSSDGGTSEGQFNEQFF
TRBJ2-5,TRBV6-6,NA,CASSYGRVETQYF
TRBJ1-3,TRBV30,TRBD1,CAWRGRGGRERNTIYF
TRBJ2-4,TRBV23-1,NA,CASSHILGREENIQYF